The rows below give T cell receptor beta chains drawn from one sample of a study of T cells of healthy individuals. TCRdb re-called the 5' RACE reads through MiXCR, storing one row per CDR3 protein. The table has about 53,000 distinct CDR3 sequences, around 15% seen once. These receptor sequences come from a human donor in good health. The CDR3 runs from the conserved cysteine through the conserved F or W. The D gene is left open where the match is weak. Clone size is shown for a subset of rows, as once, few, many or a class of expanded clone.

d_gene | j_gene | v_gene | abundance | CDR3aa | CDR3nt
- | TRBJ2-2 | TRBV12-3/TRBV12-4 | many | CASRRGTLANTGELFF | TGTGCCAGCAGACGAGGGACACTTGCGAACACCGGGGAGCTGTTTTTT
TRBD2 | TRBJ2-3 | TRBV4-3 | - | CASSQALAGVGTQYF | TGCGCCAGCAGCCAAGCGTTAGCGGGAGTGGGTACGCAGTATTTT
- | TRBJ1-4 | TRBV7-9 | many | CAIRPGRQEKLFF | TGTGCCATCCGACCGGGACGTCAAGAAAAACTGTTTTTT
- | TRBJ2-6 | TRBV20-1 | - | CSARDRLTSGANVLTF | TGCAGTGCTAGAGACAGGCTGACCTCTGGGGCCAACGTCCTGACTTTC
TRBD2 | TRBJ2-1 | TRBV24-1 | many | CATSDRLARFSYNEQFF | TGTGCCACCAGTGATCGACTAGCCCGATTCTCCTACAATGAGCAGTTCTTC
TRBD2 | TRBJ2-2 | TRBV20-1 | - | CSARGSSGTLNTGELFF | TGCAGTGCTAGGGGGAGTAGCGGGACTCTCAACACCGGGGAGCTGTTTTTT
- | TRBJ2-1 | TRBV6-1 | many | CASSEALGLNSYNEQFF | TGTGCCAGCAGTGAAGCGCTAGGGCTGAACTCCTACAATGAGCAGTTCTTC
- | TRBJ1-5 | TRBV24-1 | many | CATSEALSGQPQHF | TGTGCCACCAGTGAGGCGCTGAGCGGGCAGCCCCAGCATTTT
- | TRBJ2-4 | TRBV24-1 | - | CATRGPKNIQYF | TGTGCCACCAGGGGGCCCAAAAACATTCAGTACTTC
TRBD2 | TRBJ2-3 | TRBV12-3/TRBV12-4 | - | CASSLGEAGGRSDTQYF | TGTGCCAGCAGTTTGGGCGAGGCGGGGGGCCGGTCAGATACGCAGTATTTT
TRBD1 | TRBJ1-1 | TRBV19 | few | CASSKGQGGMNTEAFF | TGTGCCAGTAGTAAGGGACAGGGGGGCATGAACACTGAAGCTTTCTTT
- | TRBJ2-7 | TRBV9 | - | CASSPGAF | TGTGCCAGCAGCCCTGGGGCCTTC
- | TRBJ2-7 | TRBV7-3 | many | CASSLGLASSYEQYF | TGTGCCAGCAGCCTGGGACTTGCGAGCTCCTACGAGCAGTACTTC
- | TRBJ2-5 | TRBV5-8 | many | CASSAPPFETQYF | TGTGCCAGCAGCGCGCCCCCGTTCGAGACCCAGTACTTC
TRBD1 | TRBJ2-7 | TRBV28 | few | CASSPARQGGLSYEQYF | TGTGCCAGCAGTCCCGCCCGACAGGGGGGCCTCTCCTACGAGCAGTACTTC
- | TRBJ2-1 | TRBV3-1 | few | CASSQGYNEQFF | TGTGCCAGCAGCCAAGGGTACAATGAGCAGTTCTTC
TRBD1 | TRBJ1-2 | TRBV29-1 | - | CSAPQGNYGYTF | TGCAGCGCCCCACAGGGGAACTATGGCTACACCTTC
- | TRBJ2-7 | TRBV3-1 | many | CASSRVYEQYF | TGTGCCAGCAGCCGAGTCTACGAGCAGTACTTC
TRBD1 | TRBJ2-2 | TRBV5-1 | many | CASSSGQIRDTGELFF | TGCGCCAGCAGCTCGGGACAGATAAGAGACACCGGGGAGCTGTTTTTT
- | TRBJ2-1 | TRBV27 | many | CASSKSGTPSNEQFF | TGTGCCAGCAGTAAATCCGGGACTCCTAGCAATGAGCAGTTCTTC
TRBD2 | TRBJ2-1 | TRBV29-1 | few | CSALGGGPTNEQFF | TGCAGCGCCCTTGGGGGAGGGCCGACAAATGAGCAGTTCTTC
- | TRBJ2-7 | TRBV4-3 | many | CASSQGGGYEQYF | TGCGCCAGCAGCCAGGGGGGCGGGTACGAGCAGTACTTC
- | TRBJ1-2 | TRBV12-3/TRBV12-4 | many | CASRPHKENYGYTF | TGTGCCAGCAGGCCCCATAAGGAGAACTATGGCTACACCTTC
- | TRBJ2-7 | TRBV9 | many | CASSVSGGLHEQYF | TGTGCCAGCAGCGTATCCGGGGGGCTCCACGAGCAGTACTTC
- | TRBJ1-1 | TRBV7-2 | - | CASSLNPPGTEAFF | TGTGCCAGCAGCTTGAACCCCCCGGGCACTGAAGCTTTCTTT
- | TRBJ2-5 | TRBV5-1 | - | CASSLEGSKAETQYF | TGCGCCAGCAGCTTGGAAGGCAGCAAGGCAGAGACCCAGTACTTC
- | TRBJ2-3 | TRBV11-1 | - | CASSGGFADTQYF | TGTGCCAGCAGCGGGGGGTTTGCAGATACGCAGTATTTT
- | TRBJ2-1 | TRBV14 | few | CASSPIRALEIYNEQFF | TGTGCCAGCAGCCCCATCCGGGCATTGGAAATCTACAATGAGCAGTTCTTC
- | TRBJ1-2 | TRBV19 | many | CASSVRSQGPYGYTF | TGTGCCAGTAGTGTGCGATCACAGGGACCCTATGGCTACACCTTC
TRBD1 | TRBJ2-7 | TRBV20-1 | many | CSARSRTGMIVYEQYF | TGCAGTGCTAGATCGAGGACAGGGATGATTGTATACGAGCAGTACTTC
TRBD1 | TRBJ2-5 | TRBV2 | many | CASRETGGAVETQYF | TGTGCCAGCAGAGAGACAGGGGGCGCGGTAGAGACCCAGTACTTC
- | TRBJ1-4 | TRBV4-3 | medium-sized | CASSQDEQPGGDEKLFF | TGCGCCAGCAGCCAAGATGAACAGCCCGGGGGGGATGAAAAACTGTTTTTT
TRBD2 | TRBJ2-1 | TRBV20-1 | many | CSAREYPTSGHNNEQFF | TGCAGTGCTAGAGAGTATCCGACTAGCGGGCACAACAATGAGCAGTTCTTC
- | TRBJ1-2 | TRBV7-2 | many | CASSPQIGYTF | TGTGCCAGCAGCCCGCAAATTGGCTACACCTTC
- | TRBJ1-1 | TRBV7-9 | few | CASSLRGGTEAFF | TGTGCCAGCAGCCTACGGGGGGGAACTGAAGCTTTCTTT